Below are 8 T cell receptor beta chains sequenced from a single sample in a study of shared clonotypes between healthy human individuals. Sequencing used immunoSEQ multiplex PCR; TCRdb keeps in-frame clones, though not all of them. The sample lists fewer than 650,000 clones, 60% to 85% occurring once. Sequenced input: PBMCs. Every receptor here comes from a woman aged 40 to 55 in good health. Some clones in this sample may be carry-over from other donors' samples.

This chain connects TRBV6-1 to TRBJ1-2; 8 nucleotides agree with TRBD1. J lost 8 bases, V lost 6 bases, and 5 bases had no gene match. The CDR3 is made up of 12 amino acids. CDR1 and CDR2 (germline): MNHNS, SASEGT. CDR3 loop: CASRGTGGGYTF. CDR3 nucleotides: TGTGCCAGCAGGGGGACAGGAGGAGGCTACACCTTC.

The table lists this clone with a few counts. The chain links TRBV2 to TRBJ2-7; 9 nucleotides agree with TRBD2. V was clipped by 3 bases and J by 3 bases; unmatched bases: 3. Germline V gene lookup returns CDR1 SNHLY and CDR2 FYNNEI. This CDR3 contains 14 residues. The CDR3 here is CASSESSGVYEQYF. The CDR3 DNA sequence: TGTGCCAGCAGTGAGTCTAGCGGGGTCTACGAGCAGTACTTC. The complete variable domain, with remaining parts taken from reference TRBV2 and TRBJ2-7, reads EPEVTQTPSHQVTQMGQEVILRCVPISNHLYFYWYRQILGQKVEFLVSFYNNEISEKSEIFDDQFSVERPDGSNFTLKIRSTKLEDSAMYFCASSESSGVYEQYFGPGTRLTVT.

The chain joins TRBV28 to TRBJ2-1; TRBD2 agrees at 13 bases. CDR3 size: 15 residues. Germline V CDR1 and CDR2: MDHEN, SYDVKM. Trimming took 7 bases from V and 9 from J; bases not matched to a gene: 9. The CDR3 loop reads CASITRTSGSTEQFF. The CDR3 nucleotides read TGTGCCAGCATTACCCGGACTAGCGGGAGTACTGAGCAGTTCTTC.

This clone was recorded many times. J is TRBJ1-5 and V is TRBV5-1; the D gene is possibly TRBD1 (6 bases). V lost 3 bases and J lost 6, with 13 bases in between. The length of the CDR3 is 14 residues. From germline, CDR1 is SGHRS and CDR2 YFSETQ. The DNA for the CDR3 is TGCGCCAGCAGCTCGGATGGACAGAGTCAGCCCCAGCATTTT. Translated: CASSSDGQSQPQHF.

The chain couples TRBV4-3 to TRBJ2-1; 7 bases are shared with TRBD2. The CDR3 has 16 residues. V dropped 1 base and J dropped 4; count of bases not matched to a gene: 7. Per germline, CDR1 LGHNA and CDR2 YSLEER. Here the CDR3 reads CASSQAGLEGYNEQFF. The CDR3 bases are TGCGCCAGCAGCCAAGCTGGACTAGAGGGGTACAATGAGCAGTTCTTC.

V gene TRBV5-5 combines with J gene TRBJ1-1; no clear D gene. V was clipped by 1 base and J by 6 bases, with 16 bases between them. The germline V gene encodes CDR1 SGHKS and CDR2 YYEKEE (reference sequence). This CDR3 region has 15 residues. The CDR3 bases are TGTGCCAGCAGCTTGCGGCCCGACAATGAGGCTGAAGCTTTCTTT. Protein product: CASSLRPDNEAEAFF.

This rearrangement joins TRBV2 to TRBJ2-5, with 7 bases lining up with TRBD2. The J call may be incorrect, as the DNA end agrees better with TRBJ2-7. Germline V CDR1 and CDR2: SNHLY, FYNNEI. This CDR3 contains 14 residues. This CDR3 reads CASTPGGGVREQYF. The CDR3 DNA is TGTGCCAGCACCCCGGGAGGAGGTGTTCGCGAGCAGTACTTC.

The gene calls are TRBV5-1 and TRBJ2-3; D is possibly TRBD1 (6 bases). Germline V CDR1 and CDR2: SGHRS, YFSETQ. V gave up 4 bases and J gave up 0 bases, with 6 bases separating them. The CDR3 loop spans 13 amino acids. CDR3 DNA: TGCGCCAGCAGCCAGGGGAGCACAGATACGCAGTATTTT. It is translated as CASSQGSTDTQYF.